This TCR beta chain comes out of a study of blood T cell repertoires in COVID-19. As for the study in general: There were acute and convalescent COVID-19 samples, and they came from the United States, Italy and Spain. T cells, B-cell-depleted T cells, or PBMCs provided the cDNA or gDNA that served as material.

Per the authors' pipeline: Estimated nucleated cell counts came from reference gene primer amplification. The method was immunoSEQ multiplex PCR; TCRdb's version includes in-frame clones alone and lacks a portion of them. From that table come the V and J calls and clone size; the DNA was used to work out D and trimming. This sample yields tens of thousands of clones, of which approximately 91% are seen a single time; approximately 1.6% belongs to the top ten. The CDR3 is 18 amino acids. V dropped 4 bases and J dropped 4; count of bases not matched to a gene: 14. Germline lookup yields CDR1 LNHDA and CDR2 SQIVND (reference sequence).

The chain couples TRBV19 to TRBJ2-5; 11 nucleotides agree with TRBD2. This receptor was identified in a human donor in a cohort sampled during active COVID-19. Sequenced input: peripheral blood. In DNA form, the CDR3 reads TGTGCCAGTAGTACCCTACTAGCGGGAGATAGAGTTGGAGAGACCCAGTACTTC. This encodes CASSTLLAGDRVGETQYF.